This is a list of T cell receptor beta chains from one sample in a study of T cell responses to AZD1222 COVID-19 vaccine. TCRdb's table, derived via immunoSEQ multiplex PCR, lists solely in-frame clones and lacks some. The sample records 95,000 to 100,000 clones, more than 75% being singletons. Sequences were derived from peripheral blood, sampled on day 0 of AZD1222 vaccination. These receptor sequences come from an adult in good health. The CDR3 runs from the conserved cysteine through the conserved F or W. D genes are given only for firm matches. The size field is filled for only some rows; it gives once, few, many or a size class.

size: NA; J: TRBJ2-7; V: TRBV29-1; D: TRBD2; CDR3: CSAAGISSYEQYF; DNA: TGCAGCGCAGCGGGGATTAGCTCCTACGAGCAGTACTTC
size: NA; J: TRBJ2-7; V: TRBV25-1; D: NA; CDR3: CASSGTSTGKAYEQYF; DNA: TGTGCCAGCAGTGGCACTAGCACCGGAAAGGCCTACGAGCAGTACTTC
size: NA; J: TRBJ1-5; V: TRBV12-3/TRBV12-4; D: TRBD1; CDR3: CASSALDRAPQHF; DNA: TGTGCCAGCAGTGCACTCGACAGGGCCCCCCAGCATTTT
size: NA; J: TRBJ2-6; V: TRBV3-1/TRBV3-2; D: NA; CDR3: CASSRRGSGANVLTF; DNA: TGTGCCAGCAGTCGAAGGGGCTCTGGGGCCAACGTCCTGACTTTC
size: NA; J: TRBJ2-7; V: TRBV6-1; D: TRBD2; CDR3: CASSERLAGVYEQYF; DNA: TGTGCCAGCAGTGAGCGACTAGCGGGGGTCTACGAGCAGTACTTC
size: NA; J: TRBJ2-1; V: TRBV5-6; D: TRBD2; CDR3: CASSGLAEPYNEQFF; DNA: TGTGCCAGCAGCGGACTAGCGGAGCCCTACAATGAGCAGTTCTTC
size: NA; J: TRBJ2-7; V: TRBV10-1; D: NA; CDR3: CASSESRDLRYEQYF; DNA: TGCGCCAGCAGTGAATCTCGGGACTTACGCTACGAGCAGTACTTC
size: NA; J: TRBJ2-7; V: TRBV4-1; D: NA; CDR3: CASSHSFGIHQSYEQYF; DNA: TGCGCCAGCAGCCACTCATTCGGGATCCATCAATCTTACGAGCAGTACTTC
size: NA; J: TRBJ2-7; V: TRBV11-2; D: NA; CDR3: CASSLGGATYEQYF; DNA: TGTGCCAGCAGCTTAGGAGGGGCCACCTACGAGCAGTACTTC
size: NA; J: TRBJ1-1; V: TRBV19; D: NA; CDR3: CASSIFSLAEAFF; DNA: TGTGCCAGTAGTATTTTCAGTCTGGCTGAAGCTTTCTTT
size: NA; J: TRBJ1-1; V: TRBV18; D: TRBD1; CDR3: CASSPGTGNTEAFF; DNA: TGTGCCAGCTCACCGGGGACAGGGAACACTGAAGCTTTCTTT
size: once; J: TRBJ2-1; V: TRBV5-5; D: TRBD2; CDR3: CASSSGTSGYNEQFF; DNA: TGTGCCAGCAGCTCCGGGACTAGCGGATACAATGAGCAGTTCTTC
size: NA; J: TRBJ1-6; V: TRBV30; D: NA; CDR3: CAWNEYGGSPLHF; DNA: TGTGCCTGGAATGAGTACGGGGGTTCACCCCTCCACTTT
size: once; J: TRBJ2-7; V: TRBV29-1; D: TRBD1; CDR3: CSVSIPGQGTYEQYF; DNA: TGCAGCGTTTCCATACCGGGACAGGGGACCTACGAGCAGTACTTC
size: NA; J: TRBJ2-5; V: TRBV7-6; D: TRBD2; CDR3: CASSFIPGGPQETQYF; DNA: TGTGCCAGCAGCTTTATACCGGGAGGGCCCCAAGAGACCCAGTACTTC
size: few; J: TRBJ1-2; V: TRBV3-1/TRBV3-2; D: NA; CDR3: CASSQDLRTDGYTF; DNA: TGTGCCAGCAGCCAAGATCTGAGGACAGACGGCTACACCTTC
size: NA; J: TRBJ2-1; V: TRBV19; D: NA; CDR3: CASSLLQGRNEQFF; DNA: TGTGCCAGTAGTCTTCTACAGGGGAGGAATGAGCAGTTCTTC
size: NA; J: TRBJ2-5; V: TRBV19; D: NA; CDR3: CASSMVRGGGSETQYF; DNA: TGTGCCAGTAGTATGGTCAGGGGCGGTGGGTCGGAGACCCAGTACTTC
size: NA; J: TRBJ1-1; V: TRBV5-5; D: NA; CDR3: CASSLGWGRDTEAFF; DNA: TGTGCCAGCAGCTTGGGGTGGGGTAGAGACACTGAAGCTTTCTTT
size: few; J: TRBJ2-1; V: TRBV27; D: NA; CDR3: CASSALYGDEQFF; DNA: TGTGCCAGCAGTGCCTTGTATGGCGATGAGCAGTTCTTC
size: NA; J: TRBJ2-3; V: TRBV29-1; D: NA; CDR3: CSVSGTPSSTDTQYF; DNA: TGCAGCGTTTCTGGGACACCTTCTAGCACAGATACGCAGTATTTT
size: NA; J: TRBJ1-2; V: TRBV28; D: NA; CDR3: CASIPVGNNYGYTF; DNA: TGTGCCAGCATCCCTGTGGGCAACAACTATGGCTACACCTTC
size: NA; J: TRBJ2-7; V: TRBV5-4; D: TRBD1; CDR3: CASSPGQGVPYEQYF; DNA: TGTGCCAGCAGCCCAGGACAGGGGGTCCCTTACGAGCAGTACTTC
size: many; J: TRBJ2-2; V: TRBV27; D: TRBD2; CDR3: CASSGRLANTGELFF; DNA: TGTGCCAGCAGTGGCAGACTAGCCAACACCGGGGAGCTGTTTTTT
size: NA; J: TRBJ1-5; V: TRBV28; D: NA; CDR3: CASTLVKGRSNQPQHF; DNA: TGTGCCAGCACCCTTGTCAAGGGTAGGAGCAATCAGCCCCAGCATTTT
size: NA; J: TRBJ1-1; V: TRBV7-3; D: NA; CDR3: CASSLQGWGTEAFF; DNA: TGTGCCAGCAGCTTACAGGGTTGGGGCACTGAAGCTTTCTTT
size: NA; J: TRBJ1-2; V: TRBV19; D: TRBD1; CDR3: CATRQGFGYGYTF; DNA: TGTGCCACCCGACAGGGTTTCGGGTATGGCTACACCTTC
size: once; J: TRBJ1-5; V: TRBV4-1; D: NA; CDR3: CASSQVWGMGGNQPQHF; DNA: TGCGCCAGCAGCCAAGTTTGGGGCATGGGCGGCAATCAGCCCCAGCATTTT
size: NA; J: TRBJ1-2; V: TRBV19; D: NA; CDR3: CASTGTNYGYTF; DNA: TGTGCCAGTACCGGGACTAACTATGGCTACACCTTC
size: once; J: TRBJ1-4; V: TRBV5-1; D: NA; CDR3: CASSLDWEGKLFF; DNA: TGCGCCAGCAGCTTGGACTGGGAGGGAAAACTGTTTTTT
size: NA; J: TRBJ2-1; V: TRBV27; D: NA; CDR3: CASSAETVYNEQFF; DNA: TGTGCCAGCAGTGCCGAGACTGTATACAATGAGCAGTTCTTC
size: NA; J: TRBJ1-1; V: TRBV6-2/TRBV6-3; D: TRBD1; CDR3: CASSHTGGTEAFF; DNA: TGTGCCAGCAGTCATACAGGGGGCACTGAAGCTTTCTTT
size: NA; J: TRBJ2-1; V: TRBV19; D: NA; CDR3: CASAIQGRFNEQFF; DNA: TGTGCCAGTGCCATCCAGGGACGGTTCAATGAGCAGTTCTTC
size: NA; J: TRBJ1-1; V: TRBV10-2; D: NA; CDR3: CASSLTGNTEAFF; DNA: TGCGCCAGCAGTTTGACAGGGAACACTGAAGCTTTCTTT
size: NA; J: TRBJ2-7; V: TRBV4-1; D: TRBD2; CDR3: CASSQRVGLAGEQYF; DNA: TGCGCCAGCAGCCAGAGAGTAGGACTAGCGGGGGAGCAGTACTTC
size: once; J: TRBJ1-5; V: TRBV28; D: NA; CDR3: CATGPAGTPTTPQHF; DNA: TGTGCCACAGGCCCTGCCGGGACGCCAACGACCCCCCAGCATTTT